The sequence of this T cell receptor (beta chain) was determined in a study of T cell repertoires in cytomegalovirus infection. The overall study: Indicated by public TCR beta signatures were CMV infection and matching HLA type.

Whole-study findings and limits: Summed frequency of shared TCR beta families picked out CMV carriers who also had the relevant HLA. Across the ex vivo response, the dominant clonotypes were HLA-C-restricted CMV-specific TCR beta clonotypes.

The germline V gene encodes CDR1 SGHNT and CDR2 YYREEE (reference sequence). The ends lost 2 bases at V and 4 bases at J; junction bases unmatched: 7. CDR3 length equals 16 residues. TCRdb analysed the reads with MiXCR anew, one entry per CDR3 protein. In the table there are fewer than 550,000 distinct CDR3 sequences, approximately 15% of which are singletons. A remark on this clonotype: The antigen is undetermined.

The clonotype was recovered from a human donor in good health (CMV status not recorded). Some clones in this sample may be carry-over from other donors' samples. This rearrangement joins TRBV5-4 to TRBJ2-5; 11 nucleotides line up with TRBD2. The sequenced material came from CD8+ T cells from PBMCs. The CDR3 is CASSLLAGERGETQYF. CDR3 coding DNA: TGTGCCAGCAGCTTACTAGCGGGAGAAAGGGGAGAGACCCAGTACTTC.